This T cell receptor beta chain derives from a study of identifying expanded T cells in peripheral blood. This clone was observed once. The ends lost 8 bases at V and 2 bases at J; junction bases unmatched: 3. Germline V gene sequence: CDR1 MNHEY, CDR2 SVGAGI. The CDR3 has 12 residues. Clones were sequenced by immunoSEQ multiplex PCR, and TCRdb holds only the in-frame ones, with some missing. The data contain 90,000 to 110,000 clones, about 85% of them seen just once; the ten biggest clones take up approximately 8%. Source material: blood. The chain uses TRBV6-5 and TRBJ2-7, with 7 bases fitting TRBD1. The sequence was obtained from a person between 18 and 69 years old in good health. CDR3 in DNA: TGTGCCAGCGGGGACAGTCCCTACGAGCAGTACTTC. Encoded protein: CASGDSPYEQYF.